Below, one T cell receptor (beta chain) is given with its context. At one end, the junction sequence differs from germline, possibly due to a read error. Starting material of about 0.45 ug total RNA yielded TCR beta cDNA via a constant-region primer. Slightly modified ARM-PCR, run as three nested multiplex PCR rounds, produced the TCR beta libraries. Researchers ran the first two PCR rounds for roughly 10 cycles each with TRBV1-TRBV30 forward primers and a C-beta reverse primer. MiXCR was run by TCRdb on the multiplex PCR reads, yielding one entry per CDR3 protein. The repertoire holds some 180,000 distinct CDR3 sequences, with roughly 80% as singletons. The entry originates in a study of tumor-infiltrating lymphocytes in primary liver carcinoma. This CDR3 region has 17 residues. Germline CDR1 SGHAT, CDR2 FQDESV (reference sequence). Co-extracting RNA and DNA was done with roughly 18-32 mg of unsorted bulk tissue as input. Patients were treatment-naive with chronic HBV infection.

This sequence originates from a man aged 35-49 years with primary liver carcinoma and hepatitis B virus infection. This rearrangement joins TRBV11-1 to TRBJ2-1; 7 positions agree with TRBD2. Sequencing was performed on tumor tissue from primary liver carcinoma. CDR3 nucleotides: TGTGCCAGGAGCTCCCCCTCTACTAGCGAGAGTCGAAATGAGCAGTTCTTC. It is translated as CARSSPSTSESRNEQFF.